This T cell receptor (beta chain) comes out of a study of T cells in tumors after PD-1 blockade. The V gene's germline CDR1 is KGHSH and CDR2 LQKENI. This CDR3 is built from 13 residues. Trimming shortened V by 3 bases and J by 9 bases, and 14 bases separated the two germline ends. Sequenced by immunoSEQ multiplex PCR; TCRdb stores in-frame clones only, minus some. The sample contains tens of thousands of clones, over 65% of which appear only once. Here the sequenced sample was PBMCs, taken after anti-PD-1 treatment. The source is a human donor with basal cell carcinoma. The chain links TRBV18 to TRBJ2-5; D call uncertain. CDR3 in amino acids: CASSPPNSGSQYF. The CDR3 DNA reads TGTGCCAGCTCACCGCCAAACTCTGGTTCCCAGTACTTC.